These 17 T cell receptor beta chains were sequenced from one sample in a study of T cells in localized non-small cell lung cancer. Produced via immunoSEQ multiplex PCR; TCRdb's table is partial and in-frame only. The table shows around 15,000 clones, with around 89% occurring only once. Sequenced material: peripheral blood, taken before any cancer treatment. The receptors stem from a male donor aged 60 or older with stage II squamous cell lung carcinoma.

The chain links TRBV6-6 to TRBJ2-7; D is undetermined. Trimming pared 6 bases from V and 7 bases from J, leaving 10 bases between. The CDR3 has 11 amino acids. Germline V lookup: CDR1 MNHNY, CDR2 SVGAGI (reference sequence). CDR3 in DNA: TGTGCCAGCAGCTCCCCGATTGAGCAGTACTTC. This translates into CASSSPIEQYF.

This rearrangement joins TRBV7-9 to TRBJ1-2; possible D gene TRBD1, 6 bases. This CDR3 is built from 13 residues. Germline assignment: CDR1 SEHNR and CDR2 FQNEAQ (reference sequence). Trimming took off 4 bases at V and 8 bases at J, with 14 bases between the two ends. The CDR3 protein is CASSSWDIGGYTF. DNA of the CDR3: TGTGCCAGCAGCTCGTGGGACATAGGGGGCTACACCTTC. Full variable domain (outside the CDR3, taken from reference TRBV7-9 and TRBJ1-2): DTGVSQNPRHKITKRGQNVTFRCDPISEHNRLYWYRQTLGQGPEFLTYFQNEAQLEKSRLLSDRFSAERPKGSFSTLEIQRTEQGDSAMYLCASSSWDIGGYTFGSGTRLTVV.

CDR3 region: CASSWGRDSPLHF. The CDR3 DNA is TGTGCCAGCAGTTGGGGTAGGGATTCACCCCTCCACTTT. The genes are TRBV6-6 and TRBJ1-6; D gene ambiguous. V was clipped by 4 bases and J by 8 bases, with 9 bases between them. Germline lookup yields CDR1 MNHNY and CDR2 SVGAGI (reference sequence). The CDR3 is 13 amino acids.

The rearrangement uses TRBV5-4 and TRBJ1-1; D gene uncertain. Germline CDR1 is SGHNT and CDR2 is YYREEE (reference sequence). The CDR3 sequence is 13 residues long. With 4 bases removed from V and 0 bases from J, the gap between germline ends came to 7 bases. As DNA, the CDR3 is TGTGCCAGCAGCCCACACCTGAACACTGAAGCTTTCTTT. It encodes CASSPHLNTEAFF.

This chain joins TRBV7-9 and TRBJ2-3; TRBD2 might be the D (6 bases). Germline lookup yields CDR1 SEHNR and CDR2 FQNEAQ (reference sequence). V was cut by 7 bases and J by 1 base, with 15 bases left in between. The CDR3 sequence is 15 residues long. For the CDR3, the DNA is TGTGCCAGCATCCCATGGGGGGAAGGCACAGATACGCAGTATTTT. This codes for CASIPWGEGTDTQYF.

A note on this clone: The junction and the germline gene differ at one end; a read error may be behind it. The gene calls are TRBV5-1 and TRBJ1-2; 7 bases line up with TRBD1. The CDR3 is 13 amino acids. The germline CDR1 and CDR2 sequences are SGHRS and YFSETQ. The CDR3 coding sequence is TGCGCCAGCAGCTCCGCCGGGACAGCCGTTATACGCTTC. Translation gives CASSSAGTAVIRF.

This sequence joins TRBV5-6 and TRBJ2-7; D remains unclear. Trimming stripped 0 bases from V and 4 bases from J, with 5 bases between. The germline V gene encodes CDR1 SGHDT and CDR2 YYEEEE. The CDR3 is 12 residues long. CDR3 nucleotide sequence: TGTGCCAGCAGCTTGGTCGGGTACGAGCAGTACTTC. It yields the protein CASSLVGYEQYF.

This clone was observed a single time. The CDR3 DNA sequence: TGTGCCAGCAGCCCCCCAGGAGGGCCAGGCAATGAGCAGTTCTTC. Its translation: CASSPPGGPGNEQFF. The chain joins TRBV7-9 to TRBJ2-1; weak D call: TRBD2 (6 bases). CDR3 length: 15 amino acids. Trimming removed 5 bases at V and 6 bases at J, with 17 bases between. Germline V CDR1 and CDR2: SEHNR, FQNEAQ (reference sequence).

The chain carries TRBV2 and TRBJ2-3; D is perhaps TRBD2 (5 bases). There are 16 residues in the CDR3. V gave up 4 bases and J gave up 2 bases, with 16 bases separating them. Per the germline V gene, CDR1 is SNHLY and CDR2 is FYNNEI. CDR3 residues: CASSVFSPRDTDTQYF. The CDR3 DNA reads TGTGCCAGCAGTGTGTTTAGCCCACGGGACACAGATACGCAGTATTTT.

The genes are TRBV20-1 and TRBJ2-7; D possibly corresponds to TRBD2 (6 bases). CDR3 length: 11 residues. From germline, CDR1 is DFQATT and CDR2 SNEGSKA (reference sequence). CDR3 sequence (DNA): TGCAGCGGGGGTGGGCAGTACGAGCAGTACTTC. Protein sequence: CSGGGQYEQYF.

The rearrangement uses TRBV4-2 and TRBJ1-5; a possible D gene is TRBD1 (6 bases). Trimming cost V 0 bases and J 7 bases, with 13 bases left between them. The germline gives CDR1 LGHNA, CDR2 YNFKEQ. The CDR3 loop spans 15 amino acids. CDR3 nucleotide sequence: TGTGCCAGCAGCCAAGACCAGGGGAAAGGCCAGCCCCAGCATTTT. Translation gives CASSQDQGKGQPQHF.

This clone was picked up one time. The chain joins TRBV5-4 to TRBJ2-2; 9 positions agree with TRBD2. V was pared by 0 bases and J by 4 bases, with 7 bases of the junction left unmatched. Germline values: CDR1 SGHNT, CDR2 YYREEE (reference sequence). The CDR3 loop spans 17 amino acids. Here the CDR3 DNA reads TGTGCCAGCAGCTTGGCTGGGGCTAGCGGGACCACCGGGGAGCTGTTTTTT. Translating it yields CASSLAGASGTTGELFF.

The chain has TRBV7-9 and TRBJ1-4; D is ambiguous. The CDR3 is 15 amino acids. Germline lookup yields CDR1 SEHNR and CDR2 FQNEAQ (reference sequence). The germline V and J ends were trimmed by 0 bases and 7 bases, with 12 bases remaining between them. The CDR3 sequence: CASSLAEVVTEKLFF. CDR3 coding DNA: TGTGCCAGCAGCTTAGCGGAAGTAGTTACTGAAAAACTGTTTTTT.

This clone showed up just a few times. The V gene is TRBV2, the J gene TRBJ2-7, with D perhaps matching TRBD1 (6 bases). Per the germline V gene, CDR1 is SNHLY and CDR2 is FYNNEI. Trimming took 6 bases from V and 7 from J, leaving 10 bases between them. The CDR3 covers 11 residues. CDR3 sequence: CASSPTGEQYF. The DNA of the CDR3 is TGTGCCAGCAGCCCAACAGGGGAGCAGTACTTC.

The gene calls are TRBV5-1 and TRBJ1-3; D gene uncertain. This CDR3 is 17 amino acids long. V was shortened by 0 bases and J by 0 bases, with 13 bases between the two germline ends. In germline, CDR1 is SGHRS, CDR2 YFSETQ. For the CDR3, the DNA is TGCGCCAGCAGCTTGGGGACCGCGCAGTTCTCTGGAAACACCATATATTTT. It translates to CASSLGTAQFSGNTIYF.

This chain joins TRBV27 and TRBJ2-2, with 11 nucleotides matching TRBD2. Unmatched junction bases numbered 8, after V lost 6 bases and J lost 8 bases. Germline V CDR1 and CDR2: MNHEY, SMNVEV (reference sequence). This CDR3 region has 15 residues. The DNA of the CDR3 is TGTGCCAGCAGGGGTCTAGCGGGAGGTGAAGGGGAGCTGTTTTTT. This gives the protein CASRGLAGGEGELFF.

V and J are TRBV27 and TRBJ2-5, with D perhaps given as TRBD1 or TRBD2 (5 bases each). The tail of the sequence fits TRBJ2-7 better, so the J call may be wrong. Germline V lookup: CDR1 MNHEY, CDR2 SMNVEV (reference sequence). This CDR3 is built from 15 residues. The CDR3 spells CASSPKPGRSYEQYF. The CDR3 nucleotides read TGTGCCAGCAGCCCTAAACCGGGACGAAGTTACGAGCAGTACTTC.